This entry lists 24 T cell receptor beta chains sequenced from one sample in a study of blood T cells in healthy people across ages. The use of a sample-barcoded 5' primer and a J-beta primer mix characterized a second PCR of roughly 6 to 11 cycles. TCRdb re-called the 5' RACE reads through MiXCR, storing one row per CDR3 protein. The sample lists some 710,000 distinct CDR3 sequences, about 47% occurring once. Sequenced material: blood. Every receptor here comes from an elderly man in good health.

The chain has TRBV2 and TRBJ2-5; the match to TRBD1 covers 8 bases. The junction had 9 bases not matched to a gene; V was cut back by 5 bases and J by 1 base. CDR3 length: 16 residues. Germline V gene data show CDR1 as SNHLY and CDR2 as FYNNEI. Written as DNA, the CDR3 is TGTGCCAGCAGTTCAAACCGGGACAGGCTCCAAGAGACCCAGTACTTC. Protein: CASSSNRDRLQETQYF.

The chain recombines TRBV6-2 or TRBV6-3 with TRBJ2-1; 9 positions agree with TRBD2. CDR1 MNHEY and CDR2 SVGEGT come from the germline V gene. This CDR3 has 15 residues. After removal of 4 bases from V and 8 bases from J, the junction contained 9 bases not matched to a gene. CDR3 DNA sequence: TGTGCCAGCAGTTCACGCGGACTAGCGTTAGATGAGCAGTTCTTC. This translates into CASSSRGLALDEQFF.

The sample holds a few counts of this clonotype. CDR3 in DNA: TGCGCCAGCAGTGAAGGCCAGACCTCCACCGGGGAGCTGTTTTTT. The encoded protein is CASSEGQTSTGELFF. The chain employs TRBV10-1 and TRBJ2-2; no definite D call. V lost 3 bases, J lost 4 bases, and 12 bases lay in between. The CDR3 sequence is 15 residues long. Germline V gene data show CDR1 as WNHNN and CDR2 as SYGVQD (reference sequence).

The CDR3 nucleotides are TGTGCCAGCAGCCCGATTTGGACTAGCGGGAGAGACAATGAGCAGTACTTC. Translated, it gives CASSPIWTSGRDNEQYF. This sequence joins TRBV3-1 and TRBJ2-7; 13 bases are a match to TRBD2. This CDR3 comprises 17 residues. Germline CDR1 is LGHDT and CDR2 is YNNKEL (reference sequence). Trimming removed 4 bases from V and 7 bases from J; junction bases left unmatched: 13.

This chain links TRBV20-1 with TRBJ2-5, with 14 bases that match TRBD2. There are 16 residues in the CDR3. J was trimmed by 4 bases and V by 5 bases; bases with no gene match: 9. Germline CDR1 DFQATT, CDR2 SNEGSKA (reference sequence). The CDR3 DNA follows: TGCAGTGCTGGGACTAGCGGGAGACCCAATTCAGAGACCCAGTACTTC. Its translation is CSAGTSGRPNSETQYF.

The rearrangement links TRBV28 to TRBJ2-1; D possibly matches TRBD1 or TRBD2 (7 bases each). The CDR3 runs to 15 residues. Trimming shortened V by 7 bases and J by 5 bases, and 18 bases separated the two germline ends. The germline CDR1 and CDR2 sequences are MDHEN and SYDVKM. CDR3 DNA: TGTGCCAGCACAGGGGGGGAGGGCTACCACAATGAGCAGTTCTTC. This gives the protein CASTGGEGYHNEQFF.

In this sample, this clonotype turned up a few times. CDR3 region: CASTGQGKETQYF. The CDR3 region has the DNA TGTGCCAGCACGGGGCAGGGTAAAGAGACCCAGTACTTC. V usage is TRBV28 and J usage is TRBJ2-5, with D perhaps matching TRBD1 or TRBD2 (5 bases each). The V gene's germline CDR1 is MDHEN and CDR2 SYDVKM. V was clipped by 7 bases and J by 3 bases, with 12 bases between them. The CDR3 is 13 amino acids.

This clonotype was seen repeatedly, ten times or more. The gene calls are TRBV7-2 and TRBJ2-7, with unresolved D. The CDR3 totals 13 residues. CDR1 SGHTA and CDR2 FQGNSA come from the germline V gene. The V gene lost 4 bases and the J gene lost 5 bases, with 12 bases spanning the gap. CDR3 region: CASSSQRTDEQYF. In DNA, the CDR3 is TGTGCCAGCAGCTCCCAAAGGACGGACGAGCAGTACTTC.

In this sample, this clonotype turned up many times. The chain carries TRBV7-2 and TRBJ2-7; no reliable D call. V was shortened by 5 bases and J by 6 bases, with 20 bases between the two germline ends. Germline loops: CDR1 SGHTA, CDR2 FQGNSA. The CDR3 totals 15 residues. CDR3 in amino acids: CASSVLRWSSSEQYF. The CDR3 DNA reads as TGTGCCAGCAGCGTCCTTCGGTGGTCGTCGTCCGAGCAGTACTTC.

The J gene is TRBJ1-6, the V gene TRBV12-3 or TRBV12-4; 7 nucleotides agree with TRBD1. Trimming cost V 6 bases and J 4 bases; bases outside gene matches: 12. The CDR3 is 17 amino acids. CDR3: CASRKGQLLLYNSPLHF. The CDR3 DNA is TGTGCCAGCAGAAAGGGACAGCTTCTTCTATATAATTCACCCCTCCACTTT.

This clonotype turned up a few times. The genes are TRBV2 and TRBJ2-1; a possible D gene is TRBD2 (7 bases). Germline values: CDR1 SNHLY, CDR2 FYNNEI. V lost 9 bases, J lost 7 bases, and 13 bases lay in between. CDR3 length: 12 amino acids. This CDR3 reads CARGGARNEQFF. For the CDR3, the DNA is TGTGCCAGAGGGGGGGCTAGGAATGAGCAGTTCTTC.

J is TRBJ1-2 and V is TRBV5-1; D remains unclear. The CDR3 runs to 14 residues. The germline gives CDR1 SGHRS, CDR2 YFSETQ. Trimming shortened V by 3 bases and J by 3 bases, and 12 bases separated the two germline ends. The CDR3 coding sequence is TGCGCCAGCAGCTCGGTACAGTCCGACTATGGCTACACCTTC. This encodes CASSSVQSDYGYTF.

This clonotype was counted a few times. The chain links TRBV10-3 to TRBJ2-2; D uncertain. This CDR3 spans 15 amino acids. Trimming removed 3 bases at V and 5 bases at J, with 13 bases between. CDR1 and CDR2 from the germline V gene are ENHRY and SYGVKD. CDR3: CAISDMVRKTGELFF. CDR3 DNA sequence: TGTGCCATCAGTGATATGGTCCGGAAAACCGGGGAGCTGTTTTTT.

The CDR3 coding sequence is TGCAGCGTTGAGGCTAGCGGGAGTAATGGTGAGCAGTTCTTC. Its protein product is CSVEASGSNGEQFF. The rearrangement links TRBV29-1 to TRBJ2-1, with 10 bases identical to TRBD2. The V and J ends lost 3 bases and 9 bases, in that order; junction bases with no gene match: 8. This CDR3 comprises 14 residues. Germline V lookup: CDR1 SQVTM, CDR2 ANQGSEA.

This clonotype was seen a few times. The chain is built from TRBV29-1 and TRBJ2-3, with D uncertain. The V end was cut by 3 bases, the J end by 6 bases, with 7 bases between. CDR1 and CDR2 from the germline V gene are SQVTM and ANQGSEA. This CDR3 region has 11 residues. The CDR3 is CSVDIGDTQYF. In nucleotides, the CDR3 is TGCAGCGTTGATATCGGGGATACGCAGTATTTT.

This clonotype has more than one count but fewer than ten. The chain recombines TRBV11-2 with TRBJ2-5; D might be TRBD1 (6 bases). CDR1 and CDR2 from the germline V gene are SGHAT and FQNNGV. The CDR3 loop spans 15 amino acids. The germline V and J ends were trimmed by 1 base and 1 base, with 10 bases remaining between them. The CDR3, as DNA: TGTGCCAGCAGCTTAGGTGGGGGCCCCCAAGAGACCCAGTACTTC. Translation gives CASSLGGGPQETQYF.

To note about this clonotype: Given a much more abundant clone one base away, this may be a read error. This sequence joins TRBV4-1 and TRBJ2-5; D possibly corresponds to TRBD1 (5 bases). The V end was cut by 0 bases, the J end by 11 bases, with 25 bases between. CDR3 length equals 17 residues. Germline V gene data show CDR1 as MGHRA and CDR2 as YSYEKL. CDR3: CASSQDHQGTSNNEQYF. The CDR3 nucleotides are TGCGCCAGCAGCCAAGATCATCAGGGCACCTCAAACAATGAGCAGTACTTC.

V gene TRBV28 combines with J gene TRBJ2-7; no reliable D call. The V end was cut by 3 bases, the J end by 0 bases, with 9 bases between. The CDR3 totals 14 residues. The germline V gene encodes CDR1 MDHEN and CDR2 SYDVKM. The CDR3 spells CASSFNPSSYEQYF. In DNA form, the CDR3 reads TGTGCCAGCAGTTTTAACCCGAGCTCCTACGAGCAGTACTTC.

V and J are TRBV27 and TRBJ1-1; D gene ambiguous. V lost 7 bases, J lost 3 bases, and 12 bases lay in between. The CDR3 loop spans 13 amino acids. Germline-derived CDR1 and CDR2 are MNHEY and SMNVEV (reference sequence). The CDR3 DNA is TGTGCCAGCATCTCGAGGGTTGACACTGAAGCTTTCTTT. Its protein product is CASISRVDTEAFF.

The chain uses TRBV20-1 and TRBJ1-1, with D unresolved. Trimming removed 5 bases from V and 0 bases from J, with 10 bases in between. The germline gives CDR1 DFQATT, CDR2 SNEGSKA (reference sequence). The CDR3 totals 13 residues. CDR3 residues: CSAGVLLNTEAFF. In nucleotides, the CDR3 is TGCAGTGCTGGGGTCCTCCTGAACACTGAAGCTTTCTTT.

This clonotype came up a few times. The genes are TRBV29-1 and TRBJ1-1, with 9 bases fitting TRBD1. Germline V lookup: CDR1 SQVTM, CDR2 ANQGSEA. The CDR3 extends over 12 amino acids. Trimming at V came to 6 bases and at J to 11 bases, leaving 10 bases not matched to a gene. The CDR3 loop reads CSVSPQGAAAFF. Here the CDR3 DNA reads TGCAGCGTGTCACCACAGGGGGCGGCGGCTTTCTTT.

The V and J genes are TRBV5-1 and TRBJ2-1, with D tentatively TRBD1 (6 bases). The CDR3 covers 14 residues. V lost 4 bases, J lost 7 bases, and 15 bases lay in between. CDR1 is SGHRS and CDR2 is YFSETQ in the germline V gene. The CDR3 region has the DNA TGCGCCAGCAGCGTGGGGGCAGGGTCAAATGAGCAGTTCTTC. Amino acids: CASSVGAGSNEQFF.

In this sample, this clonotype turned up a few times. Written as DNA, the CDR3 is TGTGCCAGCAGCTTAGTGGGTAGCGGGAGGGCCATCGGTGAGCAGTTCTTC. Translating it yields CASSLVGSGRAIGEQFF. The V and J genes are TRBV7-6 and TRBJ2-1; 11 positions match TRBD2. V was clipped by 1 base and J by 9 bases; unmatched bases: 11. This CDR3 has 17 residues. CDR1 and CDR2 (germline): SGHVS, FNYEAQ. The full variable domain, rest sourced from reference TRBV7-6 and TRBJ2-1, is GAGVSQSPRYKVTKRGQDVALRCDPISGHVSLYWYRQALGQGPEFLTYFNYEAQQDKSGLPNDRFSAERPEGSISTLTIQRTEQRDSAMYRCASSLVGSGRAIGEQFFGPGTRLTVL.

This clonotype came up a few times. The V gene is TRBV7-3, the J gene TRBJ2-5; no reliable D call. The germline gives CDR1 SGHTA, CDR2 FQGTGA. V gave up 0 bases and J gave up 7 bases, with 9 bases separating them. The CDR3 extends over 13 amino acids. CDR3 in DNA: TGTGCCAGCAGCTTAACCCGAGATTCGACCCAGTACTTC. This sequence encodes CASSLTRDSTQYF.